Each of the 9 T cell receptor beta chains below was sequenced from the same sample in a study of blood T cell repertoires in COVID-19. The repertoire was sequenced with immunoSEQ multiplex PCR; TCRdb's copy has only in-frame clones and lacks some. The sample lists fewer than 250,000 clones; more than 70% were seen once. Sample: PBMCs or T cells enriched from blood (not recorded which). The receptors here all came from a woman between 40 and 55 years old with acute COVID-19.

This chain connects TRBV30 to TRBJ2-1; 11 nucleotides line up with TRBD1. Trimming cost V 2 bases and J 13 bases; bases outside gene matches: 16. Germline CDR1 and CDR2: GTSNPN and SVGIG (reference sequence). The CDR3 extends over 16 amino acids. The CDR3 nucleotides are TGTGCCTGGAGTTTTAATACGGGACAGGGGGTTATGATCCAGTTCTTC. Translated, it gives CAWSFNTGQGVMIQFF. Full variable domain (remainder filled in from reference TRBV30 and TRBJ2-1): SQTIHQWPATLVQPVGSPLSLECTVEGTSNPNLYWYRQAAGRGLQLLFYSVGIGQISSEVPQNLSASRPQDRQFILSSKKLLLSDSGFYLCAWSFNTGQGVMIQFFGPGTRLTVL.

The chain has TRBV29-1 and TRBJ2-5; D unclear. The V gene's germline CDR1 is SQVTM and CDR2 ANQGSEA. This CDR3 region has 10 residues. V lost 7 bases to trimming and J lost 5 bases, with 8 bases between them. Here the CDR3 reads CSARWETQYF. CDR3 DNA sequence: TGCAGCGCCCGGTGGGAGACCCAGTACTTC. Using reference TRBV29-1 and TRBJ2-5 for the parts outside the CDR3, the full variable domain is SAVISQKPSRDICQRGTSLTIQCQVDSQVTMMFWYRQQPGQSLTLIATANQGSEATYESGFVIDKFPISRPNLTFSTLTVSNMSPEDSSIYLCSARWETQYFGPGTRLLVL.

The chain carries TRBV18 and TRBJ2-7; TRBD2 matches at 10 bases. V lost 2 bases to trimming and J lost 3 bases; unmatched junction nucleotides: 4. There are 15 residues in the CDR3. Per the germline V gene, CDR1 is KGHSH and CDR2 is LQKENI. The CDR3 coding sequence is TGTGCCAGCTCACCAGCTAGCGGGAGACTCTACGAGCAGTACTTC. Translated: CASSPASGRLYEQYF.

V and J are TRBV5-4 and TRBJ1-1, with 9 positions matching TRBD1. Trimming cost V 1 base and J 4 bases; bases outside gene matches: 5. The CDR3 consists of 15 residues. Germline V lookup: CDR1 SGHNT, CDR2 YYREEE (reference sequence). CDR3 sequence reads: CASSLIQGAITEAFF. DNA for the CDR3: TGTGCCAGCAGCTTGATACAGGGGGCAATCACTGAAGCTTTCTTT. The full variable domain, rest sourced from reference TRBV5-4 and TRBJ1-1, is ETGVTQSPTHLIKTRGQQVTLRCSSQSGHNTVSWYQQALGQGPQFIFQYYREEENGRGNFPPRFSGLQFPNYSSELNVNALELDDSALYLCASSLIQGAITEAFFGQGTRLTVV.

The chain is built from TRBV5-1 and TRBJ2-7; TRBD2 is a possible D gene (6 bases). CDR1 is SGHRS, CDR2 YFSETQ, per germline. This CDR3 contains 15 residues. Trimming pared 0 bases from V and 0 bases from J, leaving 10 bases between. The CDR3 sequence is CASSLVGGSSYEQYF. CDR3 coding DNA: TGCGCCAGCAGCTTGGTGGGAGGAAGCTCCTACGAGCAGTACTTC.

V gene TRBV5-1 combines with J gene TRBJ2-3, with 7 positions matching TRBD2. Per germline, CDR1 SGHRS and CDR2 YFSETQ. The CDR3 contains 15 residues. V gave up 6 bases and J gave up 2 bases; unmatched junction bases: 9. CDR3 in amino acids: CASTGGPGYTDTQYF. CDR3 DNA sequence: TGCGCCAGCACGGGGGGACCGGGGTACACAGATACGCAGTATTTT.

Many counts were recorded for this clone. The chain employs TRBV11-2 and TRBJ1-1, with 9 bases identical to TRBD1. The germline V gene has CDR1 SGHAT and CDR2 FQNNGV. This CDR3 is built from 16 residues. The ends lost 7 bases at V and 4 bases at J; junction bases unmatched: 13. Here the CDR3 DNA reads TGTGCCAGCAACGAACCGGGACAGGGAGGTGGCACTGAAGCTTTCTTT. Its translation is CASNEPGQGGGTEAFF.

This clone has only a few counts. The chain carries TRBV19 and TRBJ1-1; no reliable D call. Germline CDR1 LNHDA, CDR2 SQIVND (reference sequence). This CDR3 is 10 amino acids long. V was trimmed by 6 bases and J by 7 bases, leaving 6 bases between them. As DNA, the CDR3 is TGTGCCAGTAGAGCGGGTGAAGCTTTCTTT. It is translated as CASRAGEAFF.

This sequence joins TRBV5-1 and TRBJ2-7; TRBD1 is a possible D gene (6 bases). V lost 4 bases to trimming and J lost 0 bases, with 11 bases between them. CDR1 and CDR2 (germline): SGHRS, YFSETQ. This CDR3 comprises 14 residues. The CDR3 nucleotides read TGCGCCAGCAGCACACAGACAGGCTCCTACGAGCAGTACTTC. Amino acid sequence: CASSTQTGSYEQYF.